This T cell receptor (beta chain) was captured in a study of blood T cell repertoires in COVID-19. Trimming cost V 0 bases and J 10 bases, with 10 bases left between them. CDR1 and CDR2 from the germline V gene are LNHDA and SQIVND (reference sequence). There are 14 residues in the CDR3. Here immunoSEQ multiplex PCR was the method, and the copy in TCRdb shows in-frame clones only, minus some. The table shows nearly 350,000 clones, with about 90% occurring only once. The sequenced material came from PBMCs or T cells enriched from blood (not recorded which). The receptor was isolated from a woman aged 25 to 39 who had recovered from COVID-19. The V gene is TRBV19, the J gene TRBJ1-6, with TRBD1 as a possible D gene (5 bases). This CDR3 is CASSIEGRESPLHF. CDR3 bases: TGTGCCAGTAGTATAGAGGGGCGGGAATCACCCCTCCACTTT.